Below are 18 T cell receptor beta chains sequenced from a single sample in a study of cytomegalovirus exposure and HLA in healthy donors. PCR primers comprised 60 Vbeta and 13 Jbeta primers. Produced via immunoSEQ multiplex PCR; TCRdb's table is partial and in-frame only. The sample lists 150,000 to 180,000 clones, about four fifths occurring once. The sample comprised PBMCs. These receptors all stem from a man aged 25 to 40 in good health and CMV-seropositive.

This chain uses TRBV2 with TRBJ2-1; D is uncertain. Germline V CDR1 and CDR2: SNHLY, FYNNEI. Deletions cut 5 bases from V and 6 bases from J, with 5 bases between. The CDR3 spans 11 residues. This CDR3 is CASSLGNEQFF. In DNA form, the CDR3 reads TGTGCCAGCAGTCTAGGCAATGAGCAGTTCTTC.

This chain uses TRBV28 with TRBJ2-6; D possibly corresponds to TRBD1 (5 bases). V lost 0 bases to trimming and J lost 0 bases, with 9 bases between them. Germline V gene data show CDR1 as MDHEN and CDR2 as SYDVKM. The CDR3 is 17 amino acids. CDR3 amino acids: CASSLWDIVSGANVLTF. In DNA form, the CDR3 reads TGTGCCAGCAGTTTATGGGACATAGTCTCTGGGGCCAACGTCCTGACTTTC.

This clone was detected only once. The rearrangement joins TRBV29-1 to TRBJ1-5; TRBD1 is a possible D gene (6 bases). Germline CDR1 is SQVTM and CDR2 is ANQGSEA. V shed 6 bases and J shed 0 bases, with 9 bases lying between them. CDR3 length: 13 residues. The CDR3: CSVRTASNQPQHF. DNA of the CDR3: TGCAGCGTCCGGACAGCTAGCAATCAGCCCCAGCATTTT.

The V and J genes are TRBV5-1 and TRBJ1-6; 8 bases match TRBD1. Germline CDR1 and CDR2: SGHRS and YFSETQ. This CDR3 spans 16 amino acids. V lost 4 bases to trimming and J lost 9 bases; unmatched junction nucleotides: 12. The CDR3 spells CASSTGQGGGASPLHF. CDR3 DNA sequence: TGCGCCAGCAGCACCGGACAGGGTGGTGGAGCTTCACCCCTCCACTTT.

This clone has just one count. This chain uses TRBV10-2 with TRBJ2-5; 8 bases agree with TRBD2. CDR3 length: 14 residues. The junction had 5 bases not matched to a gene; V was cut back by 5 bases and J by 3 bases. Germline CDR1 is WSHSY and CDR2 is SAAADI. Here the CDR3 reads CASSTGGAEETQYF. The DNA of the CDR3 is TGCGCCAGCAGTACCGGGGGGGCCGAAGAGACCCAGTACTTC.

On this clone itself: The identical CDR3 is also encoded by other nucleotide sequences in the sample. The V call is TRBV28, the J call TRBJ1-1; the D gene is possibly TRBD1 (5 bases). In germline, CDR1 is MDHEN, CDR2 SYDVKM. The CDR3 has 13 residues. Trimming took off 4 bases at V and 4 bases at J, with 10 bases between the two ends. The CDR3 protein is CASSSGGGTEAFF. The CDR3, as DNA: TGTGCCAGCAGTTCCGGCGGGGGCACTGAAGCTTTCTTT.

This clone was seen ten or more times. The chain combines TRBV4-3 with TRBJ1-1; 8 nucleotides agree with TRBD1. The length of the CDR3 is 14 residues. Unmatched junction bases numbered 5, after V lost 1 base and J lost 7 bases. Germline CDR1 LGHNA, CDR2 YSLEER. The CDR3 nucleotides are TGCGCCAGCAGCCAAGCAGGGGGCTCGGGTGAAGCTTTCTTT. Amino acid sequence: CASSQAGGSGEAFF.

This clone has only one observation. The J gene is TRBJ1-1, the V gene TRBV7-2; D is possibly TRBD1 (5 bases). The CDR3 is 14 amino acids. Germline values: CDR1 SGHTA, CDR2 FQGNSA. The ends were cut back, 1 base at V and 5 bases at J, with 11 bases in the middle. The CDR3: CASSLGGAWTEAFF. In DNA form, the CDR3 reads TGTGCCAGCAGCTTAGGTGGGGCGTGGACTGAAGCTTTCTTT.

V gene TRBV11-2 combines with J gene TRBJ2-1; a possible D gene is TRBD2 (6 bases). The V gene lost 2 bases and the J gene lost 6 bases, with 14 bases spanning the gap. The CDR3 sequence is 15 residues long. Germline V CDR1 and CDR2: SGHAT, FQNNGV. DNA for the CDR3: TGTGCCAGCAGCTTAACGCGGGGCCAGAGCAATGAGCAGTTCTTC. This translates into CASSLTRGQSNEQFF.

The V and J genes are TRBV19 and TRBJ1-2, with 7 bases lining up with TRBD1. V lost 5 bases and J lost 0; bases outside the gene matches: 9. From germline, CDR1 is LNHDA and CDR2 SQIVND (reference sequence). The CDR3 runs to 16 residues. CDR3 in DNA: TGTGCCAGTAGTCAGGACAGGCGTAGAGCTAACTATGGCTACACCTTC. Amino acids: CASSQDRRRANYGYTF.

The chain has TRBV27 and TRBJ2-3; D is uncertain. Trimming took off 0 bases at V and 4 bases at J, with 17 bases between the two ends. This CDR3 is 17 amino acids long. Germline V gene sequence: CDR1 MNHEY, CDR2 SMNVEV (reference sequence). The CDR3 nucleotides are TGTGCCAGCAGTTTATCCCCGGCGGCGGAGATATCAGATACGCAGTATTTT. It encodes CASSLSPAAEISDTQYF.

The V and J genes are TRBV7-9 and TRBJ1-5, with TRBD1 identical over 9 bases. This CDR3 has 16 amino acids. Trimming cost V 0 bases and J 6 bases; bases outside gene matches: 6. Germline lookup yields CDR1 SEHNR and CDR2 FQNEAQ (reference sequence). The CDR3 reads CASSLAPGQGGQPQHF. The CDR3, as DNA: TGTGCCAGCAGCTTAGCCCCGGGACAGGGTGGTCAGCCCCAGCATTTT.

The chain recombines TRBV5-1 with TRBJ2-7, with TRBD1 matching over 7 bases. The CDR3 runs 15 residues. CDR1 is SGHRS and CDR2 is YFSETQ in the germline V gene. V lost 0 bases to trimming and J lost 5 bases; unmatched junction nucleotides: 8. The CDR3: CASSLAGQKNHEQYF. CDR3 in DNA: TGCGCCAGCAGCTTGGCGGGACAGAAGAACCACGAGCAGTACTTC.

This clone is a singleton in its sample. This CDR3 is CASSPRAGRTDTQYF. CDR3 nucleotides: TGTGCCAGCAGTCCTCGAGCGGGACGGACAGATACGCAGTATTTT. V gene TRBV11-2 combines with J gene TRBJ2-3, with 7 bases that match TRBD2. The J segment lost 3 bases and the V segment lost 6 bases, leaving 9 bases of the junction unmatched. The CDR3 length is 15 residues. Germline assignment: CDR1 SGHAT and CDR2 FQNNGV.

J is TRBJ1-2 and V is TRBV5-4; 9 bases fit TRBD1. After removal of 5 bases from V and 2 bases from J, the junction contained 7 bases not matched to a gene. Germline CDR1 is SGHNT and CDR2 is YYREEE (reference sequence). CDR3 length: 15 amino acids. CDR3 in DNA: TGTGCCAGCAGTTCGAGACAGGGGGGGAACTATGGCTACACCTTC. Translation gives CASSSRQGGNYGYTF.

A single count supports this clone. The chain recombines TRBV14 with TRBJ1-2; 7 bases fit TRBD1. The CDR3 has 14 residues. Germline trimming cut 2 bases from V and 6 bases from J; bases unmatched to any gene: 6. Germline V gives CDR1 SGHDN, CDR2 FVKESK. The CDR3 DNA reads as TGTGCCAGCAGCCAATCTGCGACAGGGAATGGCTACACCTTC. It is translated as CASSQSATGNGYTF.

J is TRBJ1-2 and V is TRBV19; D is possibly TRBD1 (5 bases). V was clipped by 7 bases and J by 3 bases, with 12 bases between them. The CDR3 contains 13 residues. Germline V lookup: CDR1 LNHDA, CDR2 SQIVND (reference sequence). CDR3 in DNA: TGTGCCAGTATGCAGGGAAGTTACTATGGCTACACCTTC. Translation gives CASMQGSYYGYTF.

V gene TRBV13 combines with J gene TRBJ2-5; maybe TRBD2 (7 bases). Trimming took off 6 bases at V and 1 base at J, with 12 bases between the two ends. The germline V gene encodes CDR1 PRHDT and CDR2 FYEKMQ (reference sequence). CDR3 size: 14 residues. The CDR3 DNA sequence: TGTGCCAGCAGTCACCGGGGGGCCCAAGAGACCCAGTACTTC. This encodes CASSHRGAQETQYF. Looking up the rest from reference TRBV13 and TRBJ2-5 gives the full variable domain: AAGVIQSPRHLIKEKRETATLKCYPIPRHDTVYWYQQGPGQDPQFLISFYEKMQSDKGSIPDRFSAQQFSDYHSELNMSSLELGDSALYFCASSHRGAQETQYFGPGTRLLVL.